The 29 T cell receptor beta chains listed next were all sequenced from one sample in a study of blood T cell repertoires in COVID-19. Sequencing used immunoSEQ multiplex PCR; TCRdb keeps in-frame clones, though not all of them. The sample lists under 300,000 clones, roughly 90% occurring once. The sequenced material came from PBMCs or T cells enriched from blood (not recorded which). Receptors originate from a woman under 40 who had recovered from COVID-19.

The V call is TRBV28, the J call TRBJ2-7; the match to TRBD1 covers 10 bases. V lost 7 bases and J lost 5; bases outside the gene matches: 5. The length of the CDR3 is 13 residues. Germline V gene lookup returns CDR1 MDHEN and CDR2 SYDVKM. CDR3 in DNA: TGTGCCAGCACCCGGACAGGGGGGAACGAGCAGTACTTC. The encoded protein is CASTRTGGNEQYF.

The chain has TRBV19 and TRBJ2-1; no clear D. The CDR3 covers 18 residues. Germline V gene sequence: CDR1 LNHDA, CDR2 SQIVND (reference sequence). V shed 3 bases and J shed 0 bases, with 18 bases lying between them. The CDR3 DNA reads as TGTGCCAGTAGTATCTCCCCGATACCCGCGAGCTCCTACAATGAGCAGTTCTTC. This encodes CASSISPIPASSYNEQFF.

The rearrangement uses TRBV27 and TRBJ2-3; TRBD2 aligns across 7 bases. The CDR3 is made up of 17 amino acids. Germline V gives CDR1 MNHEY, CDR2 SMNVEV (reference sequence). The V and J ends lost 7 bases and 0 bases, in that order; junction bases with no gene match: 13. DNA for the CDR3: TGTGCCAGCAACCCTATCGGTGGGCGGGAGAGCACAGATACGCAGTATTTT. This sequence encodes CASNPIGGRESTDTQYF.

The chain carries TRBV28 and TRBJ1-3; D possibly corresponds to TRBD1 (5 bases). CDR3 length: 15 residues. Per the germline V gene, CDR1 is MDHEN and CDR2 is SYDVKM. Between the trimmed V and J ends, which lost 6 bases and 0 bases, there was a span of 12 bases. CDR3 sequence (DNA): TGTGCCAGCAGGCTCAGGGCGCTCTCTGGAAACACCATATATTTT. Protein: CASRLRALSGNTIYF.

This chain connects TRBV19 to TRBJ1-5; possible D gene TRBD1, 6 bases. Trimming took off 5 bases at V and 7 bases at J, with 21 bases between the two ends. Germline V lookup: CDR1 LNHDA, CDR2 SQIVND (reference sequence). The CDR3 is 16 residues long. For the CDR3, the DNA is TGTGCCAGTAGTCCCAGAGGGCAGGGGCCCCTGCAGCCCCAGCATTTT. This sequence encodes CASSPRGQGPLQPQHF.

V gene TRBV11-3 combines with J gene TRBJ2-6; tentative D call: TRBD2 (5 bases). The V gene's germline CDR1 is SGHNT and CDR2 YENEEA. The V gene lost 0 bases and the J gene lost 0 bases, with 9 bases spanning the gap. The CDR3 contains 17 residues. CDR3 DNA sequence: TGTGCCAGCAGCTTAGATCGGGGTTCCTCTGGGGCCAACGTCCTGACTTTC. Encoded protein: CASSLDRGSSGANVLTF.

The CDR3 sequence is CASSFSGGWNEQFF. The CDR3 DNA reads TGTGCCAGCAGCTTTTCAGGGGGCTGGAATGAGCAGTTCTTC. The J gene is TRBJ2-1, the V gene TRBV7-9, with 8 positions matching TRBD1. Per germline, CDR1 SEHNR and CDR2 FQNEAQ (reference sequence). Trimming cost V 3 bases and J 7 bases; bases outside gene matches: 5. The CDR3 runs 14 residues.

The J gene is TRBJ1-2, the V gene TRBV7-8, with 8 positions matching TRBD1. Trimming at V came to 5 bases and at J to 8 bases, leaving 16 bases not matched to a gene. There are 16 residues in the CDR3. CDR1 is SGHVS, CDR2 FQNEAQ, per germline. In DNA form, the CDR3 reads TGTGCCAGCAGCCCGCATCCCGGACAGGGCCTGGAGGGCTACACCTTC. It specifies CASSPHPGQGLEGYTF. Based on the CDR3 plus reference TRBV7-8 and TRBJ1-2, the full variable domain is GAGVSQSPRYKVAKRGQDVALRCDPISGHVSLFWYQQALGQGPEFLTYFQNEAQLDKSGLPSDRFFAERPEGSVSTLKIQRTQQEDSAVYLCASSPHPGQGLEGYTFGSGTRLTVV.

The V call is TRBV28, the J call TRBJ2-1; 9 bases map to TRBD1. This CDR3 has 18 residues. Losses at the gene ends were 7 bases for V and 3 bases for J; bases not matched to a gene: 16. The germline CDR1 and CDR2 sequences are MDHEN and SYDVKM. CDR3 DNA sequence: TGTGCCAGCAACACAGGGGGCATAGGACTAGTACTCTACAATGAGCAGTTCTTC. Its protein is CASNTGGIGLVLYNEQFF.

The chain links TRBV7-9 to TRBJ2-3; TRBD1 might be the D (5 bases). Trimming shortened V by 3 bases and J by 0 bases, and 13 bases separated the two germline ends. CDR1 and CDR2 (germline): SEHNR, FQNEAQ (reference sequence). CDR3 size: 16 residues. The CDR3 region has the DNA TGTGCCAGCAGCTTGCTCATGGGGCCTAGCACAGATACGCAGTATTTT. This sequence encodes CASSLLMGPSTDTQYF.

This chain joins TRBV19 and TRBJ1-2; 7 bases are shared with TRBD1. The germline V gene encodes CDR1 LNHDA and CDR2 SQIVND (reference sequence). CDR3 length equals 15 residues. The trim removed 2 bases at V and 6 bases at J, leaving 9 bases unmatched. For the CDR3, the DNA is TGTGCCAGTAGTATAACACAGGGGAGAATTAATGGCTACACCTTC. This translates into CASSITQGRINGYTF.

This clone has only a few counts. The rearrangement joins TRBV9 to TRBJ1-1; 8 bases match TRBD1. This CDR3 has 15 amino acids. After removal of 3 bases from V and 7 bases from J, the junction contained 11 bases not matched to a gene. Germline V lookup: CDR1 SGDLS, CDR2 YYNGEE. In DNA form, the CDR3 reads TGTGCCAGCAGCGGCTTAGCGAACGGACAGGGTGAAGCTTTCTTT. Protein sequence: CASSGLANGQGEAFF.

This clone was picked up one time. This rearrangement joins TRBV28 to TRBJ1-2; D is unresolved. The V gene lost 6 bases and the J gene lost 8 bases, with 10 bases spanning the gap. The germline CDR1 and CDR2 sequences are MDHEN and SYDVKM. The length of the CDR3 is 11 residues. This chain's CDR3 is CASRVTRGYTF. Written as DNA, the CDR3 is TGTGCCAGCAGGGTCACGAGGGGCTACACCTTC.

This sequence joins TRBV9 and TRBJ2-1, with TRBD2 matching over 10 bases. Trimming took 2 bases from V and 6 from J; bases not matched to a gene: 2. This CDR3 comprises 14 residues. Germline V gene data show CDR1 as SGDLS and CDR2 as YYNGEE. CDR3: CASSVVAGGNEQFF. The CDR3 DNA sequence: TGTGCCAGCAGCGTGGTAGCGGGAGGCAATGAGCAGTTCTTC.

The chain recombines TRBV2 with TRBJ1-5, with 10 bases that match TRBD1. The CDR3 is 18 amino acids. Trimming cost V 3 bases and J 0 bases; bases outside gene matches: 8. Per the germline V gene, CDR1 is SNHLY and CDR2 is FYNNEI. The CDR3 region is CASSERDRGTFSNQPQHF. DNA for the CDR3: TGTGCCAGCAGTGAGAGGGACAGGGGAACATTTAGCAATCAGCCCCAGCATTTT.

The chain has TRBV2 and TRBJ2-7, with 7 bases aligning to TRBD1. This CDR3 has 13 residues. The V and J ends lost 8 bases and 3 bases, in that order; junction bases with no gene match: 7. Per germline, CDR1 SNHLY and CDR2 FYNNEI. CDR3 DNA sequence: TGTGCCAGCCGGGACAGCCTGAACTACGAGCAGTACTTC. Translated, it gives CASRDSLNYEQYF.

J is TRBJ1-6 and V is TRBV3-1 (or the pseudogene TRBV3-2), with unresolved D. The CDR3 spans 12 residues. V dropped 5 bases and J dropped 8 bases, with 7 bases sitting between them. Germline CDR1 LGHDT, CDR2 YNNKEL (reference sequence). In nucleotides, the CDR3 is TGTGCCAGCAGCTTATTAGATTCACCCCTCCACTTT. Translating it yields CASSLLDSPLHF.

Written as DNA, the CDR3 is TGTGCCATCAGTGACGGACTAGCGGGGGTCAGGAATGAGCAGTTCTTC. Protein sequence: CAISDGLAGVRNEQFF. This chain uses TRBV10-3 with TRBJ2-1; 13 bases line up with TRBD2. Germline V gene sequence: CDR1 ENHRY, CDR2 SYGVKD. The V gene end was trimmed by 3 bases and the J gene end by 7 bases; junction bases not matched to a gene: 6. The CDR3 loop spans 16 amino acids.

This chain links TRBV6-2 or TRBV6-3 with TRBJ1-4; no firm D call. This CDR3 has 15 residues. CDR1 is MNHEY and CDR2 is SVGEGT in the germline V gene. Trimming cost V 2 bases and J 0 bases, with 7 bases left between them. CDR3 nucleotides: TGTGCCAGCAGTTACCCTCGGGCAACTAATGAAAAACTGTTTTTT. This codes for CASSYPRATNEKLFF.

The chain carries TRBV18 and TRBJ2-5; 9 nucleotides align to TRBD2. Looked up from germline, CDR1 is KGHSH and CDR2 is LQKENI. The CDR3 totals 16 residues. V shed 4 bases and J 5 bases; nucleotides not matched to a gene: 11. The DNA for the CDR3 is TGTGCCAGCTCACTCCTTGGCGGGAGGGTCGGGGAGACCCAGTACTTC. This translates into CASSLLGGRVGETQYF.

The chain couples TRBV7-9 to TRBJ1-2; 11 nucleotides line up with TRBD1. CDR1 and CDR2 (germline): SEHNR, FQNEAQ (reference sequence). The CDR3 consists of 15 residues. V lost 6 bases, J lost 7 bases, and 10 bases stayed unmatched. CDR3 loop: CASSYPGQGAGGYTF. The CDR3 nucleotides are TGTGCCAGCAGTTACCCTGGACAGGGGGCAGGTGGCTACACCTTC.

This clone was observed a few times. The CDR3 region is CASSLAFHLGGIAQYF. Written as DNA, the CDR3 is TGTGCCAGCAGCTTAGCCTTCCACCTAGGGGGTATTGCGCAGTATTTT. The chain couples TRBV7-2 to TRBJ2-3; the D gene is possibly TRBD1 (6 bases). Between the trimmed V and J ends, which lost 0 bases and 10 bases, there was a span of 20 bases. The germline V gene encodes CDR1 SGHTA and CDR2 FQGNSA. The CDR3 covers 16 residues.

The gene calls are TRBV28 and TRBJ1-2; 7 bases are a match to TRBD1. V shed 4 bases and J 1 base; nucleotides not matched to a gene: 21. CDR1 is MDHEN and CDR2 is SYDVKM in the germline V gene. This CDR3 comprises 20 residues. CDR3 bases: TGTGCCAGCAGTTACCCACCATCTCCTCAAGACAGGGCCCATAACTATGGCTACACCTTC. Translating it yields CASSYPPSPQDRAHNYGYTF.

The chain couples TRBV7-9 to TRBJ2-1; 8 bases match TRBD2. CDR1 and CDR2 (germline): SEHNR, FQNEAQ (reference sequence). With V trimmed by 5 bases and J by 6 bases, 12 bases remained unmatched. This CDR3 contains 16 residues. Written as DNA, the CDR3 is TGTGCCAGCAGCCATTGGCGGGGGGCTGATTTCAATGAGCAGTTCTTC. Its protein product is CASSHWRGADFNEQFF.

The V and J genes are TRBV4-1 and TRBJ2-7, with D hard to call. Germline CDR1 and CDR2: MGHRA and YSYEKL. Trimming took 2 bases from V and 3 from J, leaving 11 bases between them. The CDR3 consists of 14 residues. CDR3 residues: CASSQSSQVYEQYF. The DNA of the CDR3 is TGCGCCAGCAGCCAATCTTCTCAGGTCTACGAGCAGTACTTC.

This sequence joins TRBV27 and TRBJ2-5; 7 nucleotides line up with TRBD1. Trimming cost V 4 bases and J 3 bases; bases outside gene matches: 11. CDR1 is MNHEY and CDR2 is SMNVEV in the germline V gene (reference sequence). The CDR3 is made up of 16 amino acids. CDR3 sequence reads: CASSSGRDSQKETQYF. The CDR3 nucleotides are TGTGCCAGCAGTTCCGGTCGGGACAGCCAAAAAGAGACCCAGTACTTC.

This clone was observed a handful of times. At the DNA level, this CDR3 is encoded by other sequences in the same sample as well. The chain employs TRBV5-1 and TRBJ1-1; D unclear. Per germline, CDR1 SGHRS and CDR2 YFSETQ. The CDR3 covers 14 residues. The germline V and J ends were trimmed by 4 bases and 1 base, with 11 bases remaining between them. CDR3 sequence: CASSLTQQNTEAFF. CDR3 coding DNA: TGCGCCAGCAGCCTAACACAGCAGAACACTGAAGCTTTCTTT.

This clone is a singleton in its sample. V usage is TRBV7-9 and J usage is TRBJ1-2, with TRBD1 as a possible D gene (6 bases). The CDR3 consists of 17 residues. From germline, CDR1 is SEHNR and CDR2 FQNEAQ (reference sequence). V was cut by 1 base and J by 0 bases, with 15 bases left in between. CDR3 DNA sequence: TGTGCCAGCAGCTTAGGTTTCGGGACACCCGCTAACTATGGCTACACCTTC. Encoded protein: CASSLGFGTPANYGYTF.

The chain uses TRBV12-5 and TRBJ1-1; TRBD1 matches at 7 bases. With V trimmed by 1 base and J by 1 base, 3 bases remained unmatched. This CDR3 has 15 residues. Germline CDR1 LGHNT, CDR2 FRNRAP. CDR3 DNA sequence: TGTGCTAGTGGTTTGGGCCACAGGGGGAACACTGAAGCTTTCTTT. Translating it yields CASGLGHRGNTEAFF.